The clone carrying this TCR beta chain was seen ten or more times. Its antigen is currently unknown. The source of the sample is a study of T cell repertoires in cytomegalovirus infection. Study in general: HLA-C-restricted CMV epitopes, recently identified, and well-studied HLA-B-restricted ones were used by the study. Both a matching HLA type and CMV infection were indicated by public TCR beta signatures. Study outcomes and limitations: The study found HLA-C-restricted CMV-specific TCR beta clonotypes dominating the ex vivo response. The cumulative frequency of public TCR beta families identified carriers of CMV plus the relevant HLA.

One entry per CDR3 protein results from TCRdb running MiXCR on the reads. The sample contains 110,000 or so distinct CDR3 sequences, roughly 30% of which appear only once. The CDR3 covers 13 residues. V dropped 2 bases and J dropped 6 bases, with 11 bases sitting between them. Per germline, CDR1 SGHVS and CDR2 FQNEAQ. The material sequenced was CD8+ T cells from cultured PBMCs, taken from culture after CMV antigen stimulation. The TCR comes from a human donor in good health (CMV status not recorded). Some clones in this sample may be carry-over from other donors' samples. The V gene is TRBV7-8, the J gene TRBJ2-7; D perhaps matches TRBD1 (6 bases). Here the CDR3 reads CASSLLGRGEQYF. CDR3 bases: TGTGCCAGCAGCTTATTGGGCAGGGGCGAGCAGTACTTC. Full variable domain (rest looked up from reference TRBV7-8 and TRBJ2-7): GAGVSQSPRYKVAKRGQDVALRCDPISGHVSLFWYQQALGQGPEFLTYFQNEAQLDKSGLPSDRFFAERPEGSVSTLKIQRTQQEDSAVYLCASSLLGRGEQYFGPGTRLTVT.